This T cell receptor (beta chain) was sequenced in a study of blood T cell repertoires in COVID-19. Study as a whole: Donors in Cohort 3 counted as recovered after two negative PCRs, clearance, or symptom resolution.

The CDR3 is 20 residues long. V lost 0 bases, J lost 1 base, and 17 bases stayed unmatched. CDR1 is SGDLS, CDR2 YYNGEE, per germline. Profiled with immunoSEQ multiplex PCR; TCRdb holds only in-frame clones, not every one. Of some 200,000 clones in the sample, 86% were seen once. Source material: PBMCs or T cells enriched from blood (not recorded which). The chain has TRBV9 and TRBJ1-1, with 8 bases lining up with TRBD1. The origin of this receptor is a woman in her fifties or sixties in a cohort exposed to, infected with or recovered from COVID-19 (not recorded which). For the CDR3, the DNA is TGTGCCAGCAGCGTAGAGTCGGGATGGGCAGGGGGCGCAGGGAACACTGAAGCTTTCTTT. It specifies CASSVESGWAGGAGNTEAFF.